The subject of this entry is one T cell receptor (beta chain). This sample was included in a study of spatial heterogeneity in lung cancer. The V gene's germline CDR1 is MGHRA and CDR2 YSYEKL. The CDR3 runs to 17 residues. Trimming pared 4 bases from V and 3 bases from J, leaving 18 bases between. The time point here: sample taken at primary tumor resection. Whole RNA, isolated from tumor, nontumor lung or frozen PBMC, was sequenced without prior sorting. The library protocol tagged each TCR cDNA with a unique molecular identifier. TCRdb passed the 5' RACE reads through MiXCR, listing each CDR3 protein once. The sample lists roughly 91,000 distinct CDR3 sequences; about 20% were seen once.

The V call is TRBV4-1, the J call TRBJ2-2; the D gene could be TRBD1 or TRBD2 (6 bases each). The TCR comes from a male donor with early-stage non-small cell lung cancer. The sample was PBMCs, taken at surgery. The CDR3 sequence is CASSPPLGGSDTGELFF. The CDR3 nucleotides read TGCGCCAGCAGCCCACCCTTGGGGGGCTCGGACACCGGGGAGCTGTTTTTT.